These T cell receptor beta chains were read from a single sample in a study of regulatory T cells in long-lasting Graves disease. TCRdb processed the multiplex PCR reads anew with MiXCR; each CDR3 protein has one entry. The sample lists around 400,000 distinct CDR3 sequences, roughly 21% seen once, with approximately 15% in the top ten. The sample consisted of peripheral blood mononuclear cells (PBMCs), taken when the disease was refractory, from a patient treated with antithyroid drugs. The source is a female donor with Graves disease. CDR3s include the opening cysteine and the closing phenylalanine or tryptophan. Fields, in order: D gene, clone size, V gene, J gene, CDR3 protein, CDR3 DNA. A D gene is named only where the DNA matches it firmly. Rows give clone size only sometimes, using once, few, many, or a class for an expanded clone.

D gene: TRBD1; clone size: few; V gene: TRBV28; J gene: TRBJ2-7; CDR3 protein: CASLDRPYWYF; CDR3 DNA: TGTGCCAGCTTGGACAGGCCGTATTGGTACTTC
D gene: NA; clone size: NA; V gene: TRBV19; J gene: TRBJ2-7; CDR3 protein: CASRGVYNEQYF; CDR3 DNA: TGTGCCAGTAGGGGGGTCTATAACGAGCAGTACTTC
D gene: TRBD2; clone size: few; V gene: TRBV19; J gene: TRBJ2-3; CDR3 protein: CASSIQAGAHTQYF; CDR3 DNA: TGTGCCAGTAGTATTCAAGCGGGAGCACATACGCAGTATTTT
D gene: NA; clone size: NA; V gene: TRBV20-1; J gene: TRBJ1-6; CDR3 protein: CSASSPTNSPLHF; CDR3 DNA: TGCAGTGCTAGTTCGCCTACTAATTCACCCCTCCACTTT
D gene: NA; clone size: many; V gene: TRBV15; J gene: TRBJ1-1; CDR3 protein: CATSRVGRTEAFF; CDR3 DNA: TGTGCCACCAGCAGAGTGGGTAGGACTGAAGCTTTCTTT
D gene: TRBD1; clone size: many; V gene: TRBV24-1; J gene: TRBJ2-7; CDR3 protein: CATSDRTRGQQGRYEQYF; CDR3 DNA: TGTGCCACCAGTGACCGGACTCGAGGTCAACAGGGGAGATACGAGCAGTACTTC
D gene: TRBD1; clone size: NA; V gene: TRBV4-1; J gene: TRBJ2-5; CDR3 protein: CASSQLQGANQETQYF; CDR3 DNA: TGCGCCAGCAGCCAGCTACAGGGGGCGAACCAAGAGACCCAGTACTTC
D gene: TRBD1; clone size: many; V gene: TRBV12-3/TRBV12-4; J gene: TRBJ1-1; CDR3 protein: CASRDRGDTEAFF; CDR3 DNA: TGTGCCAGCAGAGACAGGGGGGACACTGAAGCTTTCTTT
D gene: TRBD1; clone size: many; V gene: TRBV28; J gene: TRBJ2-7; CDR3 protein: CASSSPGQGWNEQYF; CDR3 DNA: TGTGCCAGCAGTTCACCGGGACAGGGGTGGAACGAGCAGTACTTC
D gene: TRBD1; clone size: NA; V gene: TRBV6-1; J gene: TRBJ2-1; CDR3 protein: CASRKTGSSYNEQFF; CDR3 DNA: TGTGCCAGCAGAAAGACAGGGAGCTCCTACAATGAGCAGTTCTTC
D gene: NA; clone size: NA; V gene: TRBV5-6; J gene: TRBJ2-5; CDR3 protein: CASSSLAFQETQYF; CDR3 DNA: TGTGCCAGCAGCTCCTTGGCGTTCCAAGAGACCCAGTACTTC
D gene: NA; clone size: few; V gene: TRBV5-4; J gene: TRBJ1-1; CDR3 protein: CASSSITENTEAFF; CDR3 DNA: TGTGCCAGCAGCTCGATTACAGAGAACACTGAAGCTTTCTTT